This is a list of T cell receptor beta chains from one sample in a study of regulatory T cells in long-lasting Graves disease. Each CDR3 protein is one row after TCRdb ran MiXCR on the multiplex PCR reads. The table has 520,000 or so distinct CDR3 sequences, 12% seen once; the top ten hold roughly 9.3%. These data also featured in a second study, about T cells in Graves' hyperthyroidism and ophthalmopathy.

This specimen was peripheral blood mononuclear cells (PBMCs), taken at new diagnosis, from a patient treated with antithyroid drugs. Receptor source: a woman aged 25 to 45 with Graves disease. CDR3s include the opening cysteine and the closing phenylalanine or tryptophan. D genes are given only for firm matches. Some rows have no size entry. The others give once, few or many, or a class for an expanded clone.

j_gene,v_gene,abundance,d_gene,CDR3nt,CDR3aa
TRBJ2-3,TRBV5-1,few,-,TGCGCCAGCAGCTTGGTGACTAGGGGGGATACGCAGTATTTT,CASSLVTRGDTQYF
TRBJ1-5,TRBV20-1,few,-,TGCAGTGCTAGAGAGGGGACGGTTAGCAATCAGCCCCAGCATTTT,CSAREGTVSNQPQHF
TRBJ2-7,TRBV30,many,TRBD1,TGTGCCTGGAGGGGGGACAGGGGGCACTACGAGCAGTACTTC,CAWRGDRGHYEQYF
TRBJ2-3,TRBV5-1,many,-,TGCGCCAGCAGCTGGTGGCAGGACACAGATACGCAGTATTTT,CASSWWQDTDTQYF
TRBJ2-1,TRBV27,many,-,TGTGCCAGCAGTTTTGGGCCGGGTTGGGGGGTTAACAACAATGAGCAGTTCTTC,CASSFGPGWGVNNNEQFF
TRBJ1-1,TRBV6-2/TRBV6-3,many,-,TGTGCCAGCAGTTCAACGGACACGAACACTGAAGCTTTCTTT,CASSSTDTNTEAFF
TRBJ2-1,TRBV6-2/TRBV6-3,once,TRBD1,TGTGCCAGCAGTTGGGGACAGGACTCCTACAATGAGCAGTTCTTC,CASSWGQDSYNEQFF
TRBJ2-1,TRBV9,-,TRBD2,TGTGCCAGCAGCCCAGGGACTAGCGGGAGGGCCCGGTACAATGAGCAGTTCTTC,CASSPGTSGRARYNEQFF
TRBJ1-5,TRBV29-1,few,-,TGCAGCGTTTCCGCCGGAGTCTATCAGCCCCAGCATTTT,CSVSAGVYQPQHF
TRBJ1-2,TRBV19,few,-,TGTGCCAGTAATATCACGAGGGCGGGTAACTATGGCTACACCTTC,CASNITRAGNYGYTF
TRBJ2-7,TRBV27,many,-,TGTGCCAGCAGTTCGACTAGTTCCTACGAGCAGTACTTC,CASSSTSSYEQYF
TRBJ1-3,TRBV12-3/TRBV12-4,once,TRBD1,TGTGCCAGCAGTTCCCCCAGGGGGCTCACCACCATATATTTT,CASSSPRGLTTIYF
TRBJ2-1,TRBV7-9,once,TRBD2,TGTGCCACCAGCCTAGCGGCCTACAATGAGCAGTTCTTC,CATSLAAYNEQFF
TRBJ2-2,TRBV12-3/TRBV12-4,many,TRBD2,TGTGCCAGCAGGGGAAGACTAGCGGGTCCTTCGAACACCGGGGAGCTGTTTTTT,CASRGRLAGPSNTGELFF
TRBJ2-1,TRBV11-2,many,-,TGTGCCAGCAGCTCCCTTTTGACGGGGACCTACAATGAGCAGTTCTTC,CASSSLLTGTYNEQFF
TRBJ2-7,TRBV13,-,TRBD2,TGTGCCAGCAGCCCTCAACTAGCGAGAACCTACGAGCAGTACTTC,CASSPQLARTYEQYF
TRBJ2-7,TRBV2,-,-,TGTGCCAGCAGTTACTCGCAGGGGCCCTACGAGCAGTACTTC,CASSYSQGPYEQYF
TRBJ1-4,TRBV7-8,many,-,TGTGCCAGCAGCCGCGGGGACGCAACTAATGAAAAACTGTTTTTT,CASSRGDATNEKLFF
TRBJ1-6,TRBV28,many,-,TGTGCCAGCAGTTTAAACGGGGGGCGCCGGAGAAGTTCACCCCTCCACTTT,CASSLNGGRRRSSPLHF
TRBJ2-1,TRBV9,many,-,TGTGCCAGCAGCCTGGGGTCCCTCGTGTACAATGAGCAGTTCTTC,CASSLGSLVYNEQFF
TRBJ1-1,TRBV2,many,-,TGTGCCAGCAGTGTTTTCGGACACACTGAAGCTTTCTTT,CASSVFGHTEAFF
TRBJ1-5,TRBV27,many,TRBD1,TGTGCCAGCAGTTCGGCAGGGGGCGACCCAAGGCAGCCCCAGCATTTT,CASSSAGGDPRQPQHF
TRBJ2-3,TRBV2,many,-,TGTGCCAGCAGTGACGAAGCGGTTGTCACAGATACGCAGTATTTT,CASSDEAVVTDTQYF
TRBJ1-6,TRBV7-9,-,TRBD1,TGTGCCAGCAGCTTGGATGGACAGGGGTTTTCACCCCTCCACTTT,CASSLDGQGFSPLHF
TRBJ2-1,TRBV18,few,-,TGTGCCAGCTCACCCGACGTTGGGACTTACCACAATGAGCAGTTCTTC,CASSPDVGTYHNEQFF
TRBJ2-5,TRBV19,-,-,TGTGCCAGTAGTGCTCGACTCCAAGAGACCCAGTACTTC,CASSARLQETQYF
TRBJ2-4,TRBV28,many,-,TGTGCCAGCAGGCCCGGGACTGCCAAAAACATTCAGTACTTC,CASRPGTAKNIQYF
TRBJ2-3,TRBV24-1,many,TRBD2,TGTGCCACCAGTGACCAGGGACTAGCGGGAGGGCCGGGTACGCAGTATTTT,CATSDQGLAGGPGTQYF
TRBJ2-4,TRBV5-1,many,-,TGCGCCAGCAGCACAGGAGGGAGTCCAGAAAACATTCAGTACTTC,CASSTGGSPENIQYF
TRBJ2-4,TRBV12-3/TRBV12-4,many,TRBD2,TGTGCCAGCAGCCCAAAGCGGGAGGGCTGGGTTGCCAAAAACATTCAGTACTTC,CASSPKREGWVAKNIQYF
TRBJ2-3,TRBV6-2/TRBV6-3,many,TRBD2,TGTGCCAGCAGCCTTAGCGGGGTGCGCACAGATACGCAGTATTTT,CASSLSGVRTDTQYF
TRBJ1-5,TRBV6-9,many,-,TGTGCCAGCAGTTACGGACCGGAATATCAGCCCCAGCATTTT,CASSYGPEYQPQHF
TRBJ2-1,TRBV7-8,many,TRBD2,TGTGCCAGCAGCTTCAGCGGGAGGGGTAGTGAGCAGTTCTTC,CASSFSGRGSEQFF
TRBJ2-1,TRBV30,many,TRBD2,TGTGCCTGGAGTGTGGGAGCGGGACCCAAGGATGAGCAGTTCTTC,CAWSVGAGPKDEQFF
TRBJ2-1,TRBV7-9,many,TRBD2,TGTGCCAGCACCCTAGCGGGAGGGCCTATAAGTGAGCAGTTCTTC,CASTLAGGPISEQFF
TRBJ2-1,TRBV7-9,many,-,TGTGCCAGCAGCCGACGGGGGGCGGGAAATGAGCAGTTCTTC,CASSRRGAGNEQFF